Presented here are 13 T cell receptor beta chains from one specimen sequenced in a study of T cell responses to AZD1222 COVID-19 vaccine. Using immunoSEQ multiplex PCR, the repertoire was profiled, and TCRdb retains in-frame clones only, with some absent. Among some 150,000 clones listed, 92% were seen once. The material was peripheral blood, obtained 28 days after the second AZD1222 dose. The receptors shown here come from an adult who received the AZD1222 COVID-19 vaccine.

The chain links TRBV11-3 to TRBJ1-4; 8 bases are shared with TRBD1. CDR1 and CDR2 (germline): SGHNT, YENEEA. J lost 8 bases, V lost 5 bases, and 7 bases had no gene match. The CDR3 runs 14 residues. CDR3 sequence (DNA): TGTGCCAGCAGCCCTCAGGGGGCGCAAGAAAAACTGTTTTTT. This translates into CASSPQGAQEKLFF.

J is TRBJ2-3 and V is TRBV19; TRBD2 is a possible D gene (6 bases). The germline gives CDR1 LNHDA, CDR2 SQIVND (reference sequence). The CDR3 length is 15 residues. V gave up 3 bases and J gave up 4 bases, with 14 bases separating them. CDR3 loop: CASSIGGSQADTQYF. DNA for the CDR3: TGTGCCAGTAGTATTGGGGGGAGCCAGGCAGATACGCAGTATTTT.

The V and J genes are TRBV19 and TRBJ2-2, with D possibly matching TRBD1 (5 bases). Per the germline V gene, CDR1 is LNHDA and CDR2 is SQIVND (reference sequence). The V end was cut by 7 bases, the J end by 4 bases, with 13 bases between. The length of the CDR3 is 14 residues. CDR3 sequence reads: CASNPGLVTGELFF. The CDR3 DNA reads as TGTGCCAGTAACCCAGGGTTGGTCACCGGGGAGCTGTTTTTT.

The CDR3 nucleotides read TGTGCCAGCAGTTGGGAAACGAGCTCCTACAATGAGCAGTTCTTC. This sequence encodes CASSWETSSYNEQFF. The chain links TRBV2 to TRBJ2-1, with D uncertain. V gave up 5 bases and J gave up 0 bases, with 11 bases separating them. Germline CDR1 reads SNHLY; CDR2 reads FYNNEI. The CDR3 loop spans 15 amino acids.

V is TRBV4-1 and J is TRBJ2-7, with 7 bases lining up with TRBD1. J lost 0 bases, V lost 3 bases, and 8 bases had no gene match. Germline loops: CDR1 MGHRA, CDR2 YSYEKL. CDR3 length: 16 amino acids. CDR3 in amino acids: CASSHEEAGGSYEQYF. Here the CDR3 DNA reads TGCGCCAGCAGCCATGAAGAGGCAGGGGGCTCCTACGAGCAGTACTTC.

This clone has just a few counts. The CDR3 sequence is CASSPRSESYEQYF. DNA for the CDR3: TGTGCCAGCAGCCCCAGGAGCGAGTCCTACGAGCAGTACTTC. This chain links TRBV7-9 with TRBJ2-7; D is unclear. Germline V gene lookup returns CDR1 SEHNR and CDR2 FQNEAQ (reference sequence). V was pared by 5 bases and J by 1 base, with 12 bases between. The CDR3 length is 14 residues. The full variable domain, completed using reference TRBV7-9 and TRBJ2-7, is DTGVSQNPRHKITKRGQNVTFRCDPISEHNRLYWYRQTLGQGPEFLTYFQNEAQLEKSRLLSDRFSAERPKGSFSTLEIQRTEQGDSAMYLCASSPRSESYEQYFGPGTRLTVT.

The rearrangement joins TRBV7-9 to TRBJ1-4, with a possible D match to TRBD1 (5 bases). The CDR3 sequence is 14 residues long. V shed 1 base and J shed 7 bases, with 10 bases lying between them. Germline V lookup: CDR1 SEHNR, CDR2 FQNEAQ (reference sequence). DNA of the CDR3: TGTGCCAGCAGCTTAGGGGGGTGGAGTGAAAAACTGTTTTTT. Translating it yields CASSLGGWSEKLFF.

A word on this clone: The junction does not match germline at one end; this may be a read error. V usage is TRBV5-1 and J usage is TRBJ2-7; D may be TRBD1 (5 bases). Germline-derived CDR1 and CDR2 are SGHRS and YFSETQ. This CDR3 comprises 16 residues. The CDR3 region is CASSLVSRVISNEQYF. The CDR3 nucleotides read TGCGCCAGCAGCTTGGTTTCCAGGGTGATCTCCAACGAGCAGTACTTC. The full variable domain, with the rest looked up from reference TRBV5-1 and TRBJ2-7, is KAGVTQTPRYLIKTRGQQVTLSCSPISGHRSVSWYQQTPGQGLQFLFEYFSETQRNKGNFPGRFSGRQFSNSRSEMNVSTLELGDSALYLCASSLVSRVISNEQYFGPGTRLTVT.

The chain carries TRBV29-1 and TRBJ2-5, with D unresolved. The CDR3 has 12 residues. V dropped 7 bases and J dropped 1 base, with 10 bases sitting between them. Germline values: CDR1 SQVTM, CDR2 ANQGSEA. The CDR3 nucleotides read TGCAGCGCGGGTACGGCCCAAGAGACCCAGTACTTC. As protein: CSAGTAQETQYF.

The chain employs TRBV15 and TRBJ2-7; TRBD1 matches at 8 bases. This CDR3 has 17 residues. Germline V gene lookup returns CDR1 LNHNV and CDR2 YYDKDF (reference sequence). V dropped 1 base and J dropped 3; count of bases not matched to a gene: 11. CDR3 DNA sequence: TGTGCCACCAGCAGAGCATTCGCGAACGGACAGGGCTACGAGCAGTACTTC. Its translation is CATSRAFANGQGYEQYF.

The chain couples TRBV12-3 or TRBV12-4 to TRBJ1-2; no firm D call. CDR3 length: 12 residues. V lost 6 bases, J lost 8 bases, and 13 bases lay in between. The CDR3 DNA reads TGTGCCAGCAGCCCAACCCGGGAGGGCTACACCTTC. Its protein product is CASSPTREGYTF.

This chain uses TRBV11-2 with TRBJ2-3; TRBD2 might be the D (6 bases). Germline values: CDR1 SGHAT, CDR2 FQNNGV. This CDR3 comprises 19 residues. Trimming removed 4 bases at V and 0 bases at J, with 23 bases between. The CDR3 sequence: CASSSGYPGDHPSTDTQYF. CDR3 nucleotides: TGTGCCAGCAGCTCCGGATATCCGGGAGACCACCCTAGCACAGATACGCAGTATTTT.

This clone turned up a few times. The chain combines TRBV7-9 with TRBJ2-1, with 8 bases fitting TRBD2. Per germline, CDR1 SEHNR and CDR2 FQNEAQ (reference sequence). V gave up 3 bases and J gave up 2 bases; unmatched junction bases: 6. The CDR3 contains 16 residues. The CDR3 region is CASSFVSGRPYNEQFF. In nucleotides, the CDR3 is TGTGCCAGCAGCTTCGTAAGCGGGAGACCCTACAATGAGCAGTTCTTC.